The clone carrying this TCR beta chain was observed once. The data belong to a study of blood T cell repertoires in COVID-19. Study context: Sites across the United States, Italy and Spain contributed samples from acute and convalescent COVID-19. T cells, B-cell-depleted T cells, or PBMCs supplied cDNA or gDNA.

The repertoire was sequenced with immunoSEQ multiplex PCR; TCRdb's copy has only in-frame clones and lacks some. The data hold over 85,000 clones, with more than 75% observed a single time. The germline CDR1 and CDR2 sequences are MDHEN and SYDVKM. CDR3 length equals 13 residues. V lost 6 bases and J 5 bases, leaving 10 bases between the germline ends. The V gene is TRBV28, the J gene TRBJ2-2, with unresolved D. This receptor was identified in a human donor in a cohort sampled during active COVID-19. Source material: peripheral blood. CDR3 residues: CASRVIVTGELFF. CDR3 DNA sequence: TGTGCCAGCAGGGTTATAGTAACCGGGGAGCTGTTTTTT.